This TCR beta chain stems from a study of blood T cell repertoires in COVID-19. This table comes from immunoSEQ multiplex PCR, and its TCRdb copy is limited to in-frame clones, with some not included. The data show 340,000 or so clones, 65% to 90% seen once. CDR3 length: 18 residues. V lost 0 bases to trimming and J lost 0 bases, with 12 bases between them. Germline assignment: CDR1 MGHRA and CDR2 YSYEKL. Adults between about 18 and 95 years of age took part from more than 20 US areas. The chain is built from TRBV4-1 and TRBJ1-6; D is perhaps TRBD1 (5 bases). The sequenced sample consisted of PBMCs or T cells enriched from blood (not recorded which). The clonotype was recovered from a woman aged 40 to 49 with acute COVID-19. The CDR3 nucleotides are TGCGCCAGCAGCCAAGAGCAGGGCTCTAGCTCCTATAATTCACCCCTCCACTTT. Its protein product is CASSQEQGSSSYNSPLHF.